A selection of T cell receptor beta chains follows, all from one sample in a study of regulatory and conventional T cells in RAG deficiency. Profiling relied on immunoSEQ multiplex PCR, and the TCRdb table lists in-frame clones only, not all of them. The repertoire holds 5,500 to 8,500 clones, with 90% to 95% as singletons. This sample also appeared in a second study, on regulatory T cells.

Sequencing was carried out using CD127- CD25+ CD4+ Tregs sorted from blood. These receptors all come from a human donor in good health. Each CDR3 is given with its conserved first and last residue. Fields, in order: clone size, J gene, D gene, V gene, CDR3 protein, CDR3 DNA. A D gene is named only where the DNA matches it firmly. Clone size is given for some rows only: seen once, a few or many times, or a class if the clone is expanded.

size: once; J: TRBJ2-3; D: TRBD1; V: TRBV7-3; CDR3: CASSLGQGADTQYF; DNA: TGTGCCAGCAGCTTAGGACAGGGAGCAGATACGCAGTATTTT
size: .; J: TRBJ1-1; D: .; V: TRBV27; CDR3: CASTPLQGTEAFF; DNA: TGTGCCAGTACCCCATTACAGGGTACTGAAGCTTTCTTT
size: .; J: TRBJ1-1; D: .; V: TRBV6-1; CDR3: CASRSNRANTEAFF; DNA: TGTGCCAGCAGATCAAATCGAGCGAACACTGAAGCTTTCTTT
size: .; J: TRBJ2-5; D: TRBD1; V: TRBV27; CDR3: CASSPRTGSGQETQYF; DNA: TGTGCCAGCAGTCCCCGGACAGGGTCGGGGCAGGAGACCCAGTACTTC
size: .; J: TRBJ1-6; D: TRBD1; V: TRBV7-2; CDR3: CASSRGTGDWNSPLHF; DNA: TGTGCCAGCAGCCGCGGGACAGGGGATTGGAATTCACCCCTCCACTTT
size: .; J: TRBJ2-2; D: TRBD2; V: TRBV6-5; CDR3: CASKVAGGITGELFF; DNA: TGTGCCAGCAAAGTAGCGGGGGGTATCACCGGGGAGCTGTTTTTT
size: .; J: TRBJ2-1; D: .; V: TRBV2; CDR3: CASSGQGVQFF; DNA: TGTGCCAGCAGTGGCCAAGGAGTGCAGTTCTTC
size: .; J: TRBJ2-5; D: TRBD2; V: TRBV11-2; CDR3: CASSLVRGLARETQYF; DNA: TGTGCCAGCAGCTTAGTGCGGGGACTAGCGAGGGAGACCCAGTACTTC
size: .; J: TRBJ1-2; D: TRBD1; V: TRBV30; CDR3: CAWSSQGAGNYGYTF; DNA: TGTGCCTGGAGTTCACAGGGGGCAGGGAACTATGGCTACACCTTC
size: .; J: TRBJ1-6; D: TRBD1; V: TRBV9; CDR3: CASSTGQNNSPLHF; DNA: TGTGCCAGCAGCACGGGACAGAATAATTCACCCCTCCACTTT
size: .; J: TRBJ2-1; D: TRBD1; V: TRBV6-6; CDR3: CASSYSGQGKTVF; DNA: TGTGCCAGCAGCTACTCGGGACAGGGGAAGACAGTCTTC
size: .; J: TRBJ2-3; D: .; V: TRBV5-1; CDR3: CASSLVRGTDTQYF; DNA: TGCGCCAGCAGCTTGGTTCGGGGCACAGATACGCAGTATTTT
size: .; J: TRBJ2-4; D: .; V: TRBV28; CDR3: CASSRGRISDFAKNIQYF; DNA: TGTGCCAGCAGCAGGGGCCGTATATCGGACTTTGCCAAAAACATTCAGTACTTC
size: few; J: TRBJ1-2; D: .; V: TRBV6-5; CDR3: CASREAASYGYTF; DNA: TGTGCCAGCAGAGAGGCGGCTTCCTATGGCTACACCTTC
size: once; J: TRBJ1-4; D: .; V: TRBV5-1; CDR3: CASSFRTDTNEKLFF; DNA: TGCGCCAGCAGCTTCCGGACAGATACAAATGAAAAACTGTTTTTT
size: .; J: TRBJ1-1; D: .; V: TRBV7-8; CDR3: CASSFTAPSEAFF; DNA: TGTGCCAGCAGCTTTACAGCACCCAGTGAAGCTTTCTTT
size: .; J: TRBJ1-2; D: .; V: TRBV19; CDR3: CASSPSGYGYTF; DNA: TGTGCCAGTAGTCCCTCCGGCTATGGCTACACCTTC
size: .; J: TRBJ2-2; D: .; V: TRBV18; CDR3: CASFPATGELFF; DNA: TGTGCCAGCTTTCCAGCGACCGGGGAGCTGTTTTTT
size: .; J: TRBJ1-4; D: TRBD1; V: TRBV6-6; CDR3: CASSQDRANEKLFF; DNA: TGTGCCAGCAGCCAGGACAGGGCTAATGAAAAACTGTTTTTT
size: .; J: TRBJ2-4; D: TRBD1; V: TRBV5-1; CDR3: CASSVGLPGQENIQYF; DNA: TGCGCCAGCAGCGTCGGCCTTCCGGGACAGGAAAACATTCAGTACTTC
size: .; J: TRBJ2-6; D: .; V: TRBV19; CDR3: CASSIDSGAGANVLTF; DNA: TGTGCCAGTAGTATAGATTCAGGGGCTGGGGCCAACGTCCTGACTTTC
size: .; J: TRBJ1-1; D: .; V: TRBV5-1; CDR3: CASSLDPDLNTEAFF; DNA: TGCGCCAGCAGCTTGGATCCGGACTTGAACACTGAAGCTTTCTTT
size: .; J: TRBJ2-5; D: TRBD2; V: TRBV10-3; CDR3: CAISDSGGATETQYF; DNA: TGTGCCATCAGTGATAGCGGGGGGGCCACAGAGACCCAGTACTTC
size: .; J: TRBJ1-6; D: .; V: TRBV19; CDR3: CASSLRQVNSPLHF; DNA: TGTGCCAGTAGTCTCCGACAAGTAAATTCCCCCCTCCACTTT
size: .; J: TRBJ1-2; D: .; V: TRBV5-1; CDR3: CASSPSITNYGYTF; DNA: TGCGCCAGCAGCCCATCTATCACTAACTATGGCTACACCTTC
size: .; J: TRBJ2-7; D: TRBD2; V: TRBV5-6; CDR3: CASRLSGVHLSYEQYF; DNA: TGTGCCAGCAGACTTAGCGGGGTTCATCTCTCCTACGAGCAGTACTTC
size: .; J: TRBJ2-1; D: TRBD2; V: TRBV7-2; CDR3: CASSLGTSGVNEQFF; DNA: TGTGCCAGCAGCCTAGGGACTAGCGGGGTCAATGAGCAGTTCTTC
size: once; J: TRBJ2-1; D: .; V: TRBV21-1; CDR3: CASSGQGQEYNEQFF; DNA: TGTGCCAGCAGCGGACAGGGACAGGAATACAATGAGCAGTTCTTC
size: .; J: TRBJ1-2; D: TRBD1; V: TRBV6-1; CDR3: CASRRQGSYTF; DNA: TGTGCCAGCCGGAGACAGGGTAGCTACACCTTC
size: .; J: TRBJ1-2; D: .; V: TRBV15; CDR3: CATSRAAGAPYGYTF; DNA: TGTGCCACCAGCAGAGCGGCAGGGGCCCCCTATGGCTACACCTTC
size: .; J: TRBJ1-2; D: .; V: TRBV29-1; CDR3: CSVVSGRTGDTF; DNA: TGCAGCGTCGTTAGTGGACGGACTGGGGACACCTTC
size: .; J: TRBJ2-1; D: .; V: TRBV21-1; CDR3: CASSRTSGSITDEQFF; DNA: TGTGCCAGCAGCCGGACTAGCGGGTCAATTACCGATGAGCAGTTCTTC
size: .; J: TRBJ2-7; D: .; V: TRBV27; CDR3: CASSRAGGYHEQYF; DNA: TGTGCCAGCAGTCGCGCAGGGGGGTACCACGAGCAGTACTTC
size: .; J: TRBJ2-1; D: .; V: TRBV5-1; CDR3: CASSLGQGGNEQFF; DNA: TGCGCCAGCAGCTTGGGACAGGGAGGCAATGAGCAGTTCTTC
size: .; J: TRBJ1-5; D: .; V: TRBV7-8; CDR3: CASSSGLYQPQHF; DNA: TGTGCCAGCAGCTCGGGACTTTACCAGCCCCAGCATTTT
size: .; J: TRBJ1-5; D: .; V: TRBV19; CDR3: CASSVVANSLNQPQHF; DNA: TGTGCCAGTAGTGTTGTAGCTAATAGCCTCAATCAGCCCCAGCATTTT
size: .; J: TRBJ1-6; D: TRBD1; V: TRBV6-5; CDR3: CASSSLQGAYSPLHF; DNA: TGTGCCAGCAGTTCTCTACAGGGGGCCTATTCACCCCTCCACTTT
size: .; J: TRBJ1-3; D: .; V: TRBV28; CDR3: CASSLPGHGNTIYF; DNA: TGTGCCAGCAGTTTACCGGGACATGGAAACACCATATATTTT
size: .; J: TRBJ1-1; D: .; V: TRBV9; CDR3: CASSVDRDTEAFF; DNA: TGTGCCAGCAGCGTAGACAGGGACACTGAAGCTTTCTTT
size: .; J: TRBJ1-5; D: .; V: TRBV7-8; CDR3: CASSSSLGGHHHNQPQHF; DNA: TGTGCCAGCAGCTCCAGTCTTGGAGGCCACCACCACAATCAGCCCCAGCATTTT
size: .; J: TRBJ1-6; D: TRBD1; V: TRBV27; CDR3: CASSRQLFSSGGNSPLHF; DNA: TGTGCCAGCAGCCGCCAACTCTTCTCATCAGGGGGCAATTCACCCCTCCACTTT
size: .; J: TRBJ2-1; D: .; V: TRBV18; CDR3: CASSPGGGGQFF; DNA: TGTGCCAGCTCACCTGGAGGCGGCGGGCAGTTCTTC
size: once; J: TRBJ1-2; D: TRBD1; V: TRBV6-5; CDR3: CASNRGGAYGYTF; DNA: TGTGCCAGCAACCGAGGGGGCGCTTATGGCTACACCTTC
size: .; J: TRBJ1-2; D: .; V: TRBV7-8; CDR3: CASSLVGRSLNYGYTF; DNA: TGTGCCAGCAGCTTAGTCGGGAGATCACTAAACTATGGCTACACCTTC
size: .; J: TRBJ1-6; D: TRBD1; V: TRBV18; CDR3: CASSPGQGNSPLHF; DNA: TGTGCCAGCTCACCGGGACAGGGAAATTCCCCCCTCCACTTT
size: .; J: TRBJ1-1; D: .; V: TRBV6-5; CDR3: CASTTGTNTEAFF; DNA: TGTGCCAGCACCACAGGGACCAACACTGAAGCTTTCTTT
size: .; J: TRBJ2-1; D: TRBD1; V: TRBV5-1; CDR3: CASSPGTGPTNEQFF; DNA: TGCGCCAGCAGCCCCGGGACAGGGCCCACCAATGAGCAGTTCTTC
size: .; J: TRBJ2-3; D: TRBD1; V: TRBV7-8; CDR3: CASSPGTGNTQYF; DNA: TGTGCCAGCAGCCCCGGGACAGGGAATACGCAGTATTTT
size: .; J: TRBJ1-2; D: .; V: TRBV5-1; CDR3: CASSFQGPYYGYTF; DNA: TGCGCCAGCAGCTTTCAGGGCCCTTACTATGGCTACACCTTC
size: .; J: TRBJ1-6; D: TRBD1; V: TRBV11-1; CDR3: CASSQDRGNSPLHF; DNA: TGTGCCAGCAGCCAGGACAGGGGGAATTCACCCCTCCACTTT
size: .; J: TRBJ2-3; D: .; V: TRBV6-5; CDR3: CASSSRLKFTDTQYF; DNA: TGTGCCAGCAGTAGCCGACTCAAGTTCACAGATACGCAGTATTTT
size: .; J: TRBJ2-3; D: TRBD2; V: TRBV5-1; CDR3: CASSSGLAGSTDTQYF; DNA: TGCGCCAGCAGCTCAGGACTAGCGGGGAGCACAGATACGCAGTATTTT
size: .; J: TRBJ1-2; D: .; V: TRBV25-1; CDR3: CASSDRVIRGYTF; DNA: TGTGCCAGCAGTGATAGAGTGATCCGTGGCTACACCTTC